The 21 T cell receptor beta chains given below trace back to one sample, sequenced in a study of T cells after yellow fever vaccination. TCRdb reanalysed the 5' RACE reads using MiXCR and keeps one entry per CDR3 protein. The table lists more than 300,000 distinct CDR3 sequences, approximately 12% of them singletons. The sequencing used CD4+ T cells sorted from PBMCs, collected 45 days after the yellow fever booster vaccination. The receptors stem from a man aged 18 to 29 who received the YFV17D yellow fever vaccine.

V gene TRBV20-1 combines with J gene TRBJ1-2, with D unclear. Germline loops: CDR1 DFQATT, CDR2 SNEGSKA (reference sequence). The CDR3 has 14 amino acids. The V gene lost 0 bases and the J gene lost 5 bases, with 13 bases spanning the gap. CDR3 nucleotides: TGCAGTGCTAGAGATCCAGGAACGGGGTATGGCTACACCTTC. Translation: CSARDPGTGYGYTF.

There are many counts of this clonotype. One end of the junction fails to match germline, which may point to a read error. This chain links TRBV11-2 with TRBJ2-6; no clear D gene. CDR3 length: 13 residues. Germline CDR1 and CDR2: SGHAT and FQNNGV. The CDR3 here is CASRFSGANVLTF. The CDR3, as DNA: TGTGCCAGCCGCTTCTCTGGGGCCAACGTCCTGACTTTC. Full variable domain (remainder filled in from reference TRBV11-2 and TRBJ2-6): EAGVAQSPRYKIIEKRQSVAFWCNPISGHATLYWYQQILGQGPKLLIQFQNNGVVDDSQLPKDRFSAERLKGVDSTLKIQPAKLEDSAVYLCASRFSGANVLTFGAGSRLTVL.

This clonotype was seen more than once but under ten times. V usage is TRBV5-4 and J usage is TRBJ1-2, with TRBD1 matching 9 bases. The CDR3 runs to 14 residues. The junction had 2 bases not matched to a gene; V was cut back by 0 bases and J by 5 bases. Germline assignment: CDR1 SGHNT and CDR2 YYREEE (reference sequence). The CDR3 spells CASSLEDRGYGYTF. CDR3 DNA sequence: TGTGCCAGCAGCTTGGAGGACAGGGGATATGGCTACACCTTC.

This clonotype was seen a handful of times. The chain joins TRBV6-5 to TRBJ2-1, with D tentatively TRBD1 (6 bases). V was clipped by 0 bases and J by 8 bases, with 11 bases between them. CDR1 and CDR2 (germline): MNHEY, SVGAGI. The CDR3 contains 14 residues. For the CDR3, the DNA is TGTGCCAGCAGTTACTCTGGGGGCATCCATGAGCAGTTCTTC. Protein: CASSYSGGIHEQFF.

The chain recombines TRBV3-1 with TRBJ2-3; 11 bases fit TRBD2. V lost 1 base to trimming and J lost 3 bases; unmatched junction nucleotides: 6. The CDR3 extends over 17 amino acids. Looked up from germline, CDR1 is LGHDT and CDR2 is YNNKEL (reference sequence). The CDR3 bases are TGTGCCAGCAGCCAAGGATTAACTAGCGGGGGAACAGATACGCAGTATTTT. Protein sequence: CASSQGLTSGGTDTQYF.

V gene TRBV5-1 combines with J gene TRBJ2-1; 8 bases match TRBD1. The germline V gene encodes CDR1 SGHRS and CDR2 YFSETQ. Germline trimming cut 6 bases from V and 6 bases from J; bases unmatched to any gene: 14. This CDR3 contains 16 residues. CDR3 sequence reads: CASNRNPETGVNEQFF. CDR3 nucleotides: TGCGCCAGCAACCGTAACCCGGAGACAGGGGTCAATGAGCAGTTCTTC.

The J gene is TRBJ2-4, the V gene TRBV20-1, with D perhaps TRBD1 or TRBD2 (5 bases each). There are 14 residues in the CDR3. Per the germline V gene, CDR1 is DFQATT and CDR2 is SNEGSKA (reference sequence). The V end was cut by 6 bases, the J end by 3 bases, with 15 bases between. The CDR3 nucleotides are TGCAGTGCAGGGGCGGAGGCCGTCAAAAACATTCAGTACTTC. Protein sequence: CSAGAEAVKNIQYF.

V usage is TRBV7-2 and J usage is TRBJ2-5; D gene ambiguous. This CDR3 contains 13 residues. The ends were cut back, 2 bases at V and 5 bases at J, with 9 bases in the middle. CDR1 and CDR2 (germline): SGHTA, FQGNSA. In DNA form, the CDR3 reads TGTGCCAGCAGCTTATCGCCCGGGGAGACCCAGTACTTC. It is translated as CASSLSPGETQYF.

The table lists this clonotype with many counts. Here the CDR3 reads CASSRSGGDSYEQYF. The CDR3 DNA reads as TGTGCCAGCAGCCGTAGCGGGGGCGACTCCTACGAGCAGTACTTC. The genes are TRBV4-2 and TRBJ2-7; 9 bases agree with TRBD2. J gave up 0 bases and V 4 bases, and 4 bases lay outside the gene matches. The CDR3 has 15 residues. Germline CDR1 LGHNA, CDR2 YNFKEQ.

This chain uses TRBV5-1 with TRBJ2-5, with no clear D. The germline CDR1 and CDR2 sequences are SGHRS and YFSETQ. The CDR3 has 15 residues. Deletions cut 0 bases from V and 2 bases from J, with 11 bases between. The CDR3: CASSLGDSSQETQYF. CDR3 nucleotides: TGCGCCAGCAGCTTGGGCGACTCGAGTCAAGAGACCCAGTACTTC. Complete variable domain (other parts from reference TRBV5-1 and TRBJ2-5): KAGVTQTPRYLIKTRGQQVTLSCSPISGHRSVSWYQQTPGQGLQFLFEYFSETQRNKGNFPGRFSGRQFSNSRSEMNVSTLELGDSALYLCASSLGDSSQETQYFGPGTRLLVL.

This clonotype was counted a few times. V gene TRBV18 combines with J gene TRBJ2-3; D remains ambiguous. The CDR3 consists of 14 residues. Germline loops: CDR1 KGHSH, CDR2 LQKENI. V gave up 0 bases and J gave up 4 bases, with 8 bases separating them. CDR3 sequence: CASSPPASPDTQYF. CDR3 coding DNA: TGTGCCAGCTCACCACCGGCTAGTCCAGATACGCAGTATTTT.

The rearrangement links TRBV12-3 or TRBV12-4 to TRBJ2-3, with D possibly called TRBD1 or TRBD2 (6 bases each). Between the trimmed V and J ends, which lost 2 bases and 5 bases, there was a span of 14 bases. This CDR3 is 15 amino acids long. The CDR3 loop reads CASSLWGAQGDTQYF. CDR3 nucleotides: TGTGCCAGCAGTTTATGGGGGGCGCAAGGAGATACGCAGTATTTT.

The chain joins TRBV7-9 to TRBJ1-2; D not certain. There are 12 residues in the CDR3. Trimming removed 4 bases at V and 8 bases at J, with 11 bases between. Germline-derived CDR1 and CDR2 are SEHNR and FQNEAQ (reference sequence). In nucleotides, the CDR3 is TGTGCCAGCAGCTCGCCGGGGTGGGGCTACACCTTC. Translation: CASSSPGWGYTF.

The V call is TRBV30, the J call TRBJ1-5; TRBD1 might be the D (5 bases). Trimming took 4 bases from V and 0 from J, leaving 10 bases between them. The CDR3 sequence is 14 residues long. CDR1 and CDR2 from the germline V gene are GTSNPN and SVGIG (reference sequence). As DNA, the CDR3 is TGTGCCTGGAACCGGGACGGTAGCAATCAGCCCCAGCATTTT. It is translated as CAWNRDGSNQPQHF.

CDR3 nucleotide sequence: TGTGCCAGCTCTCAATCGGGGGGACCCTATGGCTACACCTTC. Translation gives CASSQSGGPYGYTF. This chain links TRBV6-2 or TRBV6-3 with TRBJ1-2; D is perhaps TRBD1 (5 bases). CDR3 size: 14 residues. Per the germline V gene, CDR1 is MNHEY and CDR2 is SVGEGT. The V end was cut by 8 bases, the J end by 4 bases, with 17 bases between.

This clonotype was recorded at least ten times. The V call is TRBV6-1, the J call TRBJ2-7; maybe TRBD1 (6 bases). Germline V CDR1 and CDR2: MNHNS, SASEGT. V lost 0 bases to trimming and J lost 4 bases, with 10 bases between them. The CDR3 contains 14 residues. This CDR3 is CASSEAWTAYEQYF. CDR3 nucleotide sequence: TGTGCCAGCAGTGAAGCGTGGACAGCTTACGAGCAGTACTTC.

In its sample, this clonotype was seen a few times. DNA for the CDR3: TGTGCCAGCAGCTTAGAGCTAGCCACAGATACGCAGTATTTT. This encodes CASSLELATDTQYF. The rearrangement joins TRBV7-2 to TRBJ2-3, with a tentative D call TRBD2 (5 bases). Germline CDR1 is SGHTA and CDR2 is FQGNSA. The CDR3 has 14 amino acids. The germline V and J ends were trimmed by 1 base and 2 bases, with 7 bases remaining between them.

This clonotype appeared a few times. The V gene is TRBV7-3, the J gene TRBJ2-3; 8 nucleotides agree with TRBD2. The V gene's germline CDR1 is SGHTA and CDR2 FQGTGA. This CDR3 has 13 residues. J gave up 8 bases and V 7 bases, and 8 bases lay outside the gene matches. This CDR3 is CASNSGGLGTQYF. The CDR3 bases are TGTGCCAGCAACTCGGGGGGGCTCGGTACGCAGTATTTT.

The CDR3 nucleotides are TGTGCCAGCAGTGATGGCCGGGGGCGGACTGAAGCTTTCTTT. Translated: CASSDGRGRTEAFF. V and J are TRBV2 and TRBJ1-1, with a possible D match to TRBD1 (6 bases). V dropped 3 bases and J dropped 5 bases, with 13 bases sitting between them. The CDR3 loop spans 14 amino acids. Per germline, CDR1 SNHLY and CDR2 FYNNEI.

This clonotype has at least ten counts. This chain links TRBV5-1 with TRBJ2-3; no clear D gene. The CDR3 has 14 amino acids. The germline V gene has CDR1 SGHRS and CDR2 YFSETQ. Trimming removed 1 base from V and 1 base from J, with 7 bases in between. The CDR3 DNA sequence: TGCGCCAGCAGCTTGTTCGCTGGCACAGATACGCAGTATTTT. Its translation: CASSLFAGTDTQYF.

The genes are TRBV28 and TRBJ2-2; D may correspond to TRBD1 or TRBD2 (5 bases each). CDR3 length equals 16 residues. Trimming took off 3 bases at V and 1 base at J, with 12 bases between the two ends. Germline CDR1 reads MDHEN; CDR2 reads SYDVKM. CDR3 nucleotide sequence: TGTGCCAGCAGTTTCTATCTTGGGGGGAACACCGGGGAGCTGTTTTTT. Translated, it gives CASSFYLGGNTGELFF.